The 8 T cell receptor beta chains in this list originate from one sample, sequenced in a study of shared clonotypes between healthy human individuals. The protocol was immunoSEQ multiplex PCR, while the TCRdb copy is restricted to in-frame clones and leaves out a portion. The sample holds 2 million to 2.5 million clones, 93% seen once. Sample: naive CD4+ T cells from PBMCs. Subset given: CD45RA+ positively selected. These receptors came from a man younger than 30 in good health. Some clones in this sample may be carry-over from other donors' samples.

The rearrangement links TRBV7-2 to TRBJ2-1, with unresolved D. V gave up 3 bases and J gave up 10 bases, with 19 bases separating them. CDR3 length: 15 amino acids. Germline V lookup: CDR1 SGHTA, CDR2 FQGNSA. CDR3 residues: CASSLAAPKVGEQFF. The CDR3 coding sequence is TGTGCCAGCAGCTTGGCAGCGCCAAAAGTGGGGGAGCAGTTCTTC.

This rearrangement joins TRBV11-2 to TRBJ2-7; 8 bases are shared with TRBD2. With 4 bases clipped from V and 4 bases from J, the junction kept 9 bases outside the gene matches. CDR1 and CDR2 (germline): SGHAT, FQNNGV. This CDR3 is built from 15 residues. The CDR3 DNA reads TGTGCCAGCAGCTCGGGCCGGGAGGGCCGGTACGAGCAGTACTTC. Protein sequence: CASSSGREGRYEQYF.

The V gene is TRBV19, the J gene TRBJ2-1; D may be TRBD1 (6 bases). Looked up from germline, CDR1 is LNHDA and CDR2 is SQIVND (reference sequence). V was pared by 5 bases and J by 8 bases, with 13 bases between. The CDR3 totals 13 residues. CDR3 nucleotides: TGTGCCAGTAGTCCCCGGGACATCTATGAGCAGTTCTTC. It yields the protein CASSPRDIYEQFF. The full variable domain, its missing parts supplied by reference TRBV19 and TRBJ2-1, is DGGITQSPKYLFRKEGQNVTLSCEQNLNHDAMYWYRQDPGQGLRLIYYSQIVNDFQKGDIAEGYSVSREKKESFPLTVTSAQKNPTAFYLCASSPRDIYEQFFGPGTRLTVL.

With respect to this clone: This CDR3 is also generated by other DNA sequences in the sample. The V call is TRBV7-3, the J call TRBJ2-1; 8 bases are shared with TRBD2. Germline V gene sequence: CDR1 SGHTA, CDR2 FQGTGA. The junction had 7 bases not matched to a gene; V was cut back by 5 bases and J by 4 bases. This CDR3 has 15 amino acids. The CDR3 sequence: CASSRTSGGYNEQFF. Here the CDR3 DNA reads TGTGCCAGCAGCCGAACTAGCGGAGGTTACAATGAGCAGTTCTTC.

The V gene is TRBV28, the J gene TRBJ2-7; D is tentatively TRBD1 or TRBD2 (5 bases each). V was pared by 6 bases and J by 3 bases, with 21 bases between. The CDR3 contains 16 residues. Germline V gene data show CDR1 as MDHEN and CDR2 as SYDVKM. CDR3 in amino acids: CASSPGVGRRIYEQYF. CDR3 DNA: TGTGCCAGCAGCCCCGGGGTGGGACGGCGGATCTACGAGCAGTACTTC.

CDR3 DNA: TGTGCCATCAGTGTGGGCAGGGGGCGCACAGATACGCAGTATTTT. As protein: CAISVGRGRTDTQYF. This chain connects TRBV10-3 to TRBJ2-3, with 8 bases fitting TRBD1. The V and J ends lost 4 bases and 1 base, in that order; junction bases with no gene match: 4. Germline CDR1 and CDR2: ENHRY and SYGVKD. CDR3 length: 15 amino acids.

The chain carries TRBV6-4 and TRBJ1-5; 10 bases are a match to TRBD1. CDR3 size: 21 residues. With V trimmed by 0 bases and J by 0 bases, 14 bases remained unmatched. Germline loops: CDR1 MRHNA, CDR2 SNTAGT. CDR3 in amino acids: CASSDSRSETGGLYSNQPQHF. The DNA of the CDR3 is TGTGCCAGCAGTGACTCGCGCTCGGAGACAGGGGGCCTCTATAGCAATCAGCCCCAGCATTTT.

The rearrangement joins TRBV14 to TRBJ2-2, with D hard to call. V dropped 4 bases and J dropped 1 base, with 13 bases sitting between them. CDR1 is SGHDN and CDR2 is FVKESK in the germline V gene. The CDR3 has 16 amino acids. This CDR3 is CASSLNGPRNTGELFF. The CDR3 nucleotides read TGTGCCAGCAGCCTCAATGGCCCTCGGAACACCGGGGAGCTGTTTTTT. Using reference TRBV14 and TRBJ2-2 for the parts outside the CDR3, the full variable domain is EAGVTQFPSHSVIEKGQTVTLRCDPISGHDNLYWYRRVMGKEIKFLLHFVKESKQDESGMPNNRFLAERTGGTYSTLKVQPAELEDSGVYFCASSLNGPRNTGELFFGEGSRLTVL.